This entry lists 17 T cell receptor beta chains sequenced from one sample in a study of T cell repertoires in cytomegalovirus infection. MiXCR was run by TCRdb on the reads, yielding one entry per CDR3 protein. The table includes about 400,000 distinct CDR3 sequences, 15% to 20% detected once. Input material: PBMCs. Source of these receptors: a human donor in good health (CMV status not recorded). Some clones in this sample may be carry-over from other donors' samples.

In the case of this clonotype: This may stem from a read error, because a much larger clone lies one nucleotide away. The V call is TRBV6-6, the J call TRBJ2-7; 9 positions match TRBD1. The CDR3 consists of 19 residues. Germline CDR1 and CDR2: MNHNY and SVGAGI (reference sequence). The CDR3 loop reads CASRGPNLRGTGTTYGQYF. DNA of the CDR3: TGTGCCAGCCGCGGGCCTAACTTACGGGGGACAGGGACCACCTACGGGCAGTACTTC.

In this sample, this clonotype turned up a few times. The genes are TRBV25-1 and TRBJ1-1; 7 bases are shared with TRBD1. Germline CDR1 reads MGHDK; CDR2 reads SYGVNS. The CDR3 spans 14 residues. Unmatched junction bases numbered 6, after V lost 5 bases and J lost 3 bases. CDR3 protein: CASSPGGLDTEAFF. The CDR3 DNA is TGTGCCAGCAGTCCAGGGGGGTTGGACACTGAAGCTTTCTTT.

This clonotype was found a few times. The CDR3 DNA reads TGCGCCAGCAGCTTGTCGGCCGCTCGGGGAACTGAAGCTTTCTTT. The encoded protein is CASSLSAARGTEAFF. This sequence joins TRBV5-1 and TRBJ1-1; D unclear. V was trimmed by 1 base and J by 5 bases, leaving 15 bases between them. Germline V gene sequence: CDR1 SGHRS, CDR2 YFSETQ. The CDR3 covers 15 residues. The variable domain in full, completed from reference TRBV5-1 and TRBJ1-1, reads KAGVTQTPRYLIKTRGQQVTLSCSPISGHRSVSWYQQTPGQGLQFLFEYFSETQRNKGNFPGRFSGRQFSNSRSEMNVSTLELGDSALYLCASSLSAARGTEAFFGQGTRLTVV.

This rearrangement joins TRBV6-2 or TRBV6-3 to TRBJ2-5; D is unresolved. The V end lost 0 bases, the J end lost 4 bases, and 6 bases lay between the germline ends. This CDR3 has 13 residues. Germline V gene sequence: CDR1 MNHEY, CDR2 SVGEGT. The CDR3 coding sequence is TGTGCCAGCAGTTACTCGGCCGGAGAGACCCAGTACTTC. It codes for CASSYSAGETQYF.

This clonotype has just a few counts. The J gene is TRBJ1-1, the V gene TRBV2, with D possibly being TRBD1 (6 bases). The CDR3 extends over 14 amino acids. The V gene's germline CDR1 is SNHLY and CDR2 FYNNEI. The V and J ends lost 4 bases and 0 bases respectively, with 9 bases between them. CDR3 DNA sequence: TGTGCCAGCAGTGTGCAGGGGATGAACACTGAAGCTTTCTTT. Its protein is CASSVQGMNTEAFF.

This clonotype was picked up a small number of times. The chain joins TRBV20-1 to TRBJ2-1, with D possibly being TRBD2 (5 bases). Trimming took 3 bases from V and 4 from J, leaving 13 bases between them. Germline V CDR1 and CDR2: DFQATT, SNEGSKA (reference sequence). The CDR3 extends over 14 amino acids. For the CDR3, the DNA is TGCAGTGCTAGTACTAGGGAAGGTTACAATGAGCAGTTCTTC. Protein: CSASTREGYNEQFF.

This clonotype was counted only a few times. The genes are TRBV7-2 and TRBJ2-2; D might be TRBD2 (5 bases). This CDR3 region has 13 residues. V dropped 7 bases and J dropped 7 bases, with 13 bases sitting between them. Per the germline V gene, CDR1 is SGHTA and CDR2 is FQGNSA. The CDR3 DNA follows: TGTGCCAGCACGTTCACGAGGGACGGGGAGCTGTTTTTT. Protein: CASTFTRDGELFF.

This clonotype was found many times. The V and J genes are TRBV7-2 and TRBJ2-3; 11 nucleotides align to TRBD1. The V gene's germline CDR1 is SGHTA and CDR2 FQGNSA. The CDR3 contains 15 residues. J gave up 4 bases and V 2 bases, and 2 bases lay outside the gene matches. The CDR3 DNA reads as TGTGCCAGCAGCTTAAGGGGACAGGGGGCAGATACGCAGTATTTT. It codes for CASSLRGQGADTQYF. Supplemented by reference TRBV7-2 and TRBJ2-3, the full variable domain reads GAGVSQSPSNKVTEKGKDVELRCDPISGHTALYWYRQSLGQGLEFLIYFQGNSAPDKSGLPSDRFSAERTGGSVSTLTIQRTQQEDSAVYLCASSLRGQGADTQYFGPGTRLTVL.

This clonotype appeared a few times. The V gene is TRBV19, the J gene TRBJ2-5; D is undetermined. CDR3 length: 15 amino acids. The V end lost 3 bases, the J end lost 2 bases, and 13 bases lay between the germline ends. In germline, CDR1 is LNHDA, CDR2 SQIVND (reference sequence). The CDR3 nucleotides are TGTGCCAGTAGTATCGGAAGCTTCAATCAAGAGACCCAGTACTTC. This encodes CASSIGSFNQETQYF.

As for this clonotype: At one of its ends the junction is not consistent with the germline gene, which may arise from a read error. The gene calls are TRBV4-2 and TRBJ1-1, with D maybe TRBD1 (5 bases). CDR1 is LGHNA, CDR2 YNFKEQ, per germline. The CDR3 sequence is 14 residues long. CDR3 protein: CASSPPDNSGLQVF. The CDR3 DNA is TGTGCCAGCAGCCCGCCGGACAACTCCGGTCTTCAGGTCTTT.

V is TRBV12-5 and J is TRBJ1-1; tentative D call: TRBD1 (6 bases). The length of the CDR3 is 14 residues. Germline lookup yields CDR1 LGHNT and CDR2 FRNRAP. The germline V and J ends were trimmed by 6 bases and 4 bases, with 15 bases remaining between them. CDR3 sequence reads: CASGNRQVGTEAFF. The CDR3 DNA follows: TGTGCTAGTGGCAACCGACAGGTTGGCACTGAAGCTTTCTTT.

CDR3 protein: CSARIAGGQETQYF. CDR3 sequence (DNA): TGCAGTGCTAGAATAGCGGGGGGCCAAGAGACCCAGTACTTC. J is TRBJ2-5 and V is TRBV20-1; 10 bases match TRBD2. The V and J ends lost 2 bases and 1 base, in that order; junction bases with no gene match: 1. The CDR3 spans 14 residues. Germline CDR1 is DFQATT and CDR2 is SNEGSKA (reference sequence).

This clonotype was recorded a few times. At one end, the junction sequence differs from germline, possibly due to a read error. The genes are TRBV12-3 or TRBV12-4 and TRBJ2-4; D possibly matches TRBD1 or TRBD2 (5 bases each). This CDR3 is 12 amino acids long. CDR3 amino acids: CASSPGAEVLNF. DNA of the CDR3: TGTGCCAGCAGCCCCGGGGCGGAAGTCCTTAACTTC.

The chain recombines TRBV7-2 with TRBJ1-1; the D gene is possibly TRBD1 (6 bases). The CDR3 has 16 amino acids. Germline CDR1 and CDR2: SGHTA and FQGNSA. V was pared by 2 bases and J by 0 bases, with 13 bases between. The CDR3 sequence: CASSLLGALMNTEAFF. The CDR3 region has the DNA TGTGCCAGCAGCTTACTGGGGGCCTTAATGAACACTGAAGCTTTCTTT.

This chain joins TRBV5-6 and TRBJ1-1; D perhaps matches TRBD1 (5 bases). Germline V gives CDR1 SGHDT, CDR2 YYEEEE. V lost 4 bases and J 10 bases, leaving 17 bases between the germline ends. The CDR3 consists of 13 residues. The CDR3 loop reads CASSRGAEGRAFF. The CDR3 DNA sequence: TGTGCCAGCAGCCGGGGAGCCGAGGGGAGAGCTTTCTTT.

In the case of this clonotype: It may be a read error: a sequence one base away is much more abundant. This chain joins TRBV12-3 or TRBV12-4 and TRBJ1-1, with D unresolved. Trimming left V 10 bases short and J 0 bases short, with 18 bases between. The CDR3 totals 15 residues. The CDR3 DNA reads TGTGCCAACACCGATACAGATCCTCTGAACACTGAAGCTTTCTTT. Translated: CANTDTDPLNTEAFF.

Only a few counts were recorded for this clonotype. V is TRBV20-1 and J is TRBJ2-3; a weak D match, TRBD2 (7 bases). V lost 0 bases, J lost 1 base, and 20 bases lay in between. CDR3 length: 18 residues. CDR1 DFQATT and CDR2 SNEGSKA come from the germline V gene (reference sequence). CDR3 residues: CSARDRVSRGGGTDTQYF. The CDR3 nucleotides are TGCAGTGCTAGAGATCGGGTGTCCCGCGGGGGCGGCACAGATACGCAGTATTTT.